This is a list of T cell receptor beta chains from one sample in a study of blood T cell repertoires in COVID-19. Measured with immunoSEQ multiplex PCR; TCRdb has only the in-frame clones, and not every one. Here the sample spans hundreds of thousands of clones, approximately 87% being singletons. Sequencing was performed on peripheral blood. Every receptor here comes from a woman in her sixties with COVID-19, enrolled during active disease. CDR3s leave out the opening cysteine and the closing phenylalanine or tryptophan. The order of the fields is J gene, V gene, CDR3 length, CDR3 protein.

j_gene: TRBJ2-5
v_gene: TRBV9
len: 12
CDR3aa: ASSVDSVKETQY

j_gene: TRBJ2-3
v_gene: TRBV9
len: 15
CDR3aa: ASSVGGGGRITDTQY

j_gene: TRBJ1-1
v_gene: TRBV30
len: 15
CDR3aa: AWIFRRGLWGNTEAF

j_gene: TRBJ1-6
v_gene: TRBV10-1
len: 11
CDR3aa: ASTNKGNSPLH

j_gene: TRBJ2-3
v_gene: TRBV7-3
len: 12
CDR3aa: ASSLGTSTDTQY

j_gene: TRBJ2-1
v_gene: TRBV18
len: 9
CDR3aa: ASSPEAEQF

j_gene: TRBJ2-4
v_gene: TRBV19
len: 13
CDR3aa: ASAGTSGVKNIQY

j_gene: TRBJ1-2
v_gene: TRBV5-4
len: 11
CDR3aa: ASSSGTGRDYT

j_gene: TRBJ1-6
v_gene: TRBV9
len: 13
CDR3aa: ASSAQDRGNSPLH

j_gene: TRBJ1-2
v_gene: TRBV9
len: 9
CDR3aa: ASSLNYGYT

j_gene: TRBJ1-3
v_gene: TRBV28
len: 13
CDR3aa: ASGPLTGSGNTIY

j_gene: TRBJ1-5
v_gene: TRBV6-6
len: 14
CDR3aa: ASSFRQGASIQPQH

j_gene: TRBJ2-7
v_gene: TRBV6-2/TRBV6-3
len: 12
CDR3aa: ASSKTEILREQY

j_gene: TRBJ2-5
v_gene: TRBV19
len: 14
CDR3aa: ASRSYGTANQETQY

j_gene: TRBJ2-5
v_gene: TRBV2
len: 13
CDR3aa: ASSVERGGVETQY

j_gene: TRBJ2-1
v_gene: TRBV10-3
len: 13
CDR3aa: AISERGGAWNEQF

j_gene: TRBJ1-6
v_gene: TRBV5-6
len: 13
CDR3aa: ASSKDRGGNSPLH

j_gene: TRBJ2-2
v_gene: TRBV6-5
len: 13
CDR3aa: ASRERGSEAGELF

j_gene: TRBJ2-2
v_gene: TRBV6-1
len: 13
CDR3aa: ASSELDRAGGELF

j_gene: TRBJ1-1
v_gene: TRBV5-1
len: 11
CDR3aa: ASSFTVNTEAF

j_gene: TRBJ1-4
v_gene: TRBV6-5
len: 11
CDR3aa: ASSYGGSEKLF

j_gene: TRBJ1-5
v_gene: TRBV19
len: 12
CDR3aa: ATGRTGVNQPQH

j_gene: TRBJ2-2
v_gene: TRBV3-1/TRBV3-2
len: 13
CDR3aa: ASSPTERNTGELF

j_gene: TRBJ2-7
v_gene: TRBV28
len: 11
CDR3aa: ATGGPTSYEQY

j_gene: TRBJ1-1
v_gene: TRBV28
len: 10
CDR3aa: ASSPFGQVGF

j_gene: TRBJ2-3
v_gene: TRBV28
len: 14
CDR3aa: ASRTTGGAGLDTQY

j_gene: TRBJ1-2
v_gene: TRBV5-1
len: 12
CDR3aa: ASSLGDRAGGYT

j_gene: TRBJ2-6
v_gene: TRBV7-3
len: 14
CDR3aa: ASSSSGGSGANVLT

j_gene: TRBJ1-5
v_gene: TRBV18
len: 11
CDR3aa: ASSQGDNQPQH